A single sample gave rise to the 19 T cell receptor beta chains below, sequenced in a study of T cells in Graves' hyperthyroidism and ophthalmopathy. TCR beta CDR3 sequences were amplified from RNA transcripts. The study used the HTBI primer set for a first-round RT-PCR of the TCR CDR3. TCRdb redid the calling of the multiplex PCR reads with MiXCR, one entry per CDR3 protein. The sample records about 290,000 distinct CDR3 sequences, roughly an eighth being singletons. The sample comprised blood. The source is a woman aged 40 to 49 with Graves' hyperthyroidism.

This clonotype was found a few times. The rearrangement links TRBV6-5 to TRBJ1-4, with a possible D match to TRBD1 (6 bases). Per germline, CDR1 MNHEY and CDR2 SVGAGI. The CDR3 is 16 amino acids. The V end lost 0 bases, the J end lost 7 bases, and 15 bases lay between the germline ends. The CDR3 DNA follows: TGTGCCAGCAGTTACTCCGGGGGGGGCGCCAGTGAAAAACTGTTTTTT. Its protein is CASSYSGGGASEKLFF.

The table lists this clonotype with a few counts. The rearrangement joins TRBV19 to TRBJ1-1; the D is unclear. Germline CDR1 LNHDA, CDR2 SQIVND (reference sequence). The V and J ends lost 6 bases and 6 bases respectively, with 20 bases between them. The CDR3 totals 15 residues. CDR3 nucleotide sequence: TGTGCCAGTAGCTTCTCCGGGGTTATTATTTCTGAAGCTTTCTTT. This gives the protein CASSFSGVIISEAFF.

For the CDR3, the DNA is TGTGCCAGCTCACCGGGACAGGAGATTAGCACAGATACGCAGTATTTT. Encoded protein: CASSPGQEISTDTQYF. The rearrangement uses TRBV18 and TRBJ2-3, with 8 bases lining up with TRBD1. The V segment lost 3 bases and the J segment 0 bases; nucleotides outside the gene matches: 5. The germline gives CDR1 KGHSH, CDR2 LQKENI. This CDR3 region has 16 residues.

This clonotype was counted between two and nine times. This chain connects TRBV28 to TRBJ1-6; D might be TRBD1 (5 bases). Per germline, CDR1 MDHEN and CDR2 SYDVKM. The V end lost 7 bases, the J end lost 5 bases, and 12 bases lay between the germline ends. The CDR3 consists of 14 residues. CDR3 amino acids: CASTYDSNNSPLHF. The CDR3 DNA is TGTGCCAGCACATATGACAGTAATAATTCACCCCTCCACTTT.

There are many counts of this clonotype. The chain has TRBV7-9 and TRBJ2-1; D unresolved. The CDR3 loop spans 14 amino acids. Germline CDR1 SEHNR, CDR2 FQNEAQ (reference sequence). V was shortened by 6 bases and J by 6 bases, with 15 bases between the two germline ends. The CDR3 protein is CASRHNSDGNEQFF. CDR3 in DNA: TGTGCCAGCAGGCATAACTCAGACGGCAATGAGCAGTTCTTC.

The sample holds many counts of this clonotype. V is TRBV18 and J is TRBJ2-7, with 7 positions matching TRBD1. Trimming took 5 bases from V and 2 from J; bases not matched to a gene: 0. CDR1 and CDR2 (germline): KGHSH, LQKENI. The CDR3 has 12 residues. As DNA, the CDR3 is TGTGCCAGCTCAACAGGGGCCTACGAGCAGTACTTC. Amino acid sequence: CASSTGAYEQYF. Variable domain in full (rest from reference TRBV18 and TRBJ2-7): NAGVMQNPRHLVRRRGQEARLRCSPMKGHSHVYWYRQLPEEGLKFMVYLQKENIIDESGMPKERFSAEFPKEGPSILRIQQVVRGDSAAYFCASSTGAYEQYFGPGTRLTVT.

This clonotype has ten or more counts. The V and J genes are TRBV5-6 and TRBJ1-2; TRBD1 might be the D (5 bases). This CDR3 spans 16 amino acids. V was trimmed by 1 base and J by 1 base, leaving 14 bases between them. In germline, CDR1 is SGHDT, CDR2 YYEEEE. The CDR3 protein is CASSLRDRSYNYGYTF. DNA of the CDR3: TGTGCCAGCAGCTTGAGGGACCGCTCCTATAACTATGGCTACACCTTC.

This clonotype was detected only a few times. V usage is TRBV19 and J usage is TRBJ1-5; 7 bases are shared with TRBD1. V gave up 4 bases and J gave up 5 bases; unmatched junction bases: 5. The germline gives CDR1 LNHDA, CDR2 SQIVND (reference sequence). This CDR3 region has 14 residues. CDR3 in amino acids: CASSTDRVDQPQHF. The CDR3 region has the DNA TGTGCCAGTAGTACTGACAGGGTGGATCAGCCCCAGCATTTT.

The sample holds a few counts of this clonotype. The rearrangement uses TRBV29-1 and TRBJ2-7; D unresolved. The CDR3 sequence is 11 residues long. The V end lost 7 bases, the J end lost 3 bases, and 10 bases lay between the germline ends. Germline CDR1 and CDR2: SQVTM and ANQGSEA. The CDR3 loop is CSAGKGYEQYF. CDR3 DNA: TGCAGCGCAGGCAAGGGCTACGAGCAGTACTTC.

This clonotype was observed a few times. The chain combines TRBV18 with TRBJ1-5, with a weak D call TRBD1 (5 bases). The V end was cut by 3 bases, the J end by 5 bases, with 11 bases between. CDR1 and CDR2 from the germline V gene are KGHSH and LQKENI. The CDR3 is made up of 14 amino acids. CDR3 amino acids: CASSPDQGDQPQHF. Here the CDR3 DNA reads TGTGCCAGCTCACCGGATCAAGGGGATCAGCCCCAGCATTTT.

This clonotype was seen many times. This rearrangement joins TRBV7-3 to TRBJ2-5; no clear D gene. Deletions cut 7 bases from V and 3 bases from J, with 3 bases between. The CDR3 consists of 10 residues. Per germline, CDR1 SGHTA and CDR2 FQGTGA. The CDR3 DNA reads TGTGCCAGCATCAAAGAGACCCAGTACTTC. Translated, it gives CASIKETQYF.

On this clonotype itself: A much larger clonotype is one base distant, so this may be a read error. V and J are TRBV7-2 and TRBJ2-5; possible D gene TRBD2, 5 bases. V lost 3 bases, J lost 4 bases, and 18 bases lay in between. The CDR3 covers 16 residues. Germline V lookup: CDR1 SGHTA, CDR2 FQGNSA. This chain's CDR3 is CASSFLGASWIETQYF. In DNA form, the CDR3 reads TGTGCCAGCAGCTTTCTAGGTGCTAGCTGGATAGAGACCCAGTACTTC.

This clonotype was detected only a few times. The V and J genes are TRBV19 and TRBJ2-7, with D unresolved. Trimming pared 7 bases from V and 2 bases from J, leaving 15 bases between. CDR3 size: 14 residues. Germline-derived CDR1 and CDR2 are LNHDA and SQIVND (reference sequence). CDR3 amino acids: CASKVGGGPYEQYF. The CDR3 DNA reads as TGTGCCAGTAAAGTGGGCGGCGGTCCCTACGAGCAGTACTTC.

This clonotype was recorded once. The J gene is TRBJ1-2, the V gene TRBV11-2; tentatively, D is TRBD1 (6 bases). V was trimmed by 4 bases and J by 4 bases, leaving 22 bases between them. The CDR3 has 17 residues. Looked up from germline, CDR1 is SGHAT and CDR2 is FQNNGV. The CDR3 is CASSSSRTQGLLYGYTF. The CDR3 coding sequence is TGTGCCAGCAGCTCTTCCAGAACACAGGGTTTACTCTATGGCTACACCTTC. The entire variable domain, with the rest obtained from reference TRBV11-2 and TRBJ1-2, is as follows: EAGVAQSPRYKIIEKRQSVAFWCNPISGHATLYWYQQILGQGPKLLIQFQNNGVVDDSQLPKDRFSAERLKGVDSTLKIQPAKLEDSAVYLCASSSSRTQGLLYGYTFGSGTRLTVV.

This clonotype was found many times. The J gene is TRBJ1-1, the V gene TRBV6-1; TRBD1 is a possible D gene (6 bases). Germline CDR1 is MNHNS and CDR2 is SASEGT. V gave up 5 bases and J gave up 3 bases, with 16 bases separating them. The CDR3 loop spans 15 amino acids. The CDR3 loop is CASSYSQGLDTEAFF. The CDR3 DNA reads as TGTGCCAGCAGTTATTCACAGGGTTTGGACACTGAAGCTTTCTTT.

The chain links TRBV4-1 to TRBJ2-3; the match to TRBD2 covers 13 bases. This CDR3 comprises 17 residues. CDR1 is MGHRA, CDR2 YSYEKL, per germline. The CDR3 loop is CATQPDVGLAGTDTQYF. The DNA for the CDR3 is TGCGCTACTCAACCCGATGTGGGACTAGCGGGAACAGATACGCAGTATTTT.

This clonotype appeared many times. The V call is TRBV20-1, the J call TRBJ2-3, with 12 nucleotides matching TRBD2. With 3 bases clipped from V and 2 bases from J, the junction kept 6 bases outside the gene matches. The CDR3 has 16 residues. CDR1 is DFQATT, CDR2 SNEGSKA, per germline (reference sequence). CDR3 in DNA: TGCAGTGCTAGGAGGGGACTAGCGGGTTACACAGATACGCAGTATTTT. Its protein is CSARRGLAGYTDTQYF.

The V and J genes are TRBV24-1 and TRBJ2-1; 12 bases agree with TRBD2. V shed 3 bases, J shed 9 bases, and the junction held 14 bases outside the gene matches. Germline CDR1 reads KGHDR; CDR2 reads SFDVKD. The CDR3 has 18 amino acids. CDR3 sequence (DNA): TGTGCCACCAGTGATCCGGGACTAGCGGGTCCCGCGGGCTTTGAGCAGTTCTTC. Translating it yields CATSDPGLAGPAGFEQFF.

V is TRBV30 and J is TRBJ1-2; TRBD1 is a possible D gene (5 bases). V lost 1 base and J lost 2, with 14 bases in between. The CDR3 consists of 15 residues. Germline V gene data show CDR1 as GTSNPN and CDR2 as SVGIG (reference sequence). CDR3 amino acids: CAWSGRDLWNYGYTF. For the CDR3, the DNA is TGTGCCTGGAGTGGCCGGGACCTCTGGAACTATGGCTACACCTTC.